This T cell receptor (beta chain) is from a study of vaccination effects on CD4 cells after COVID-19. Study-level findings and limits: The study had few convalescent patients and no early post-infection timepoints.

After expansion with viral peptide pools in the ViraFEST assay, antigen-specific CD4+ T cells were sequenced. Cells that had been cultured for 10 days were the source of isolated CD4+ T cells. Vaccination of participants consisted of two doses of either the BNT162b2 or mRNA-1273 vaccine. Each culture well received a few million PBMC. These cells were then cultured in IMDM with 8.5 to 10 IU/ml IL-2 and around 9.6 ug/ml peptides. Details on this clone: Its antigen is undetermined.

Clones were read by immunoSEQ multiplex PCR, and TCRdb kept only the in-frame ones, dropping some. In the table there are 28,000 or so clones, more than 60% of which are singletons. The CDR3 spans 16 residues. Germline V CDR1 and CDR2: LGHDT, YNNKEL (reference sequence). The V and J ends lost 5 bases and 4 bases respectively, with 17 bases between them. The starting material was CD4+ T cells from PBMCs cultured with HCoV-NL63 spike peptides, obtained after COVID-19 vaccination. The TCR comes from a human donor who received a COVID-19 vaccine. This chain joins TRBV3-1 (or the pseudogene TRBV3-2) and TRBJ2-2, with a tentative D call TRBD2 (5 bases). CDR3 coding DNA: TGTGCCAGCAGCTATTATAATACGGCGGGCACCGGGGAGCTGTTTTTT. Translated: CASSYYNTAGTGELFF.